The 13 T cell receptor beta chains reported below all come from one sample, sequenced in a study of OX40 agonist ivuxolimab in advanced cancers. TCRdb keeps only in-frame clones here, not all; method: immunoSEQ multiplex PCR. This sample has fewer than 25,000 clones, with around four fifths found just once. The starting material was CD4+ or CD8+ T cells sorted from blood, obtained in a trial of the OX40 agonist ivuxolimab. Receptor source: an adult with an advanced solid tumor such as melanoma, head and neck, liver or kidney cancer.

This clone was counted a few times. This chain joins TRBV9 and TRBJ2-1; 7 nucleotides align to TRBD1. In germline, CDR1 is SGDLS, CDR2 YYNGEE. With 3 bases clipped from V and 7 bases from J, the junction kept 4 bases outside the gene matches. The CDR3 consists of 13 residues. CDR3: CASSANRGNEQFF. The DNA of the CDR3 is TGTGCCAGCAGCGCAAACAGGGGAAATGAGCAGTTCTTC. Full variable domain (remainder filled in from reference TRBV9 and TRBJ2-1): DSGVTQTPKHLITATGQRVTLRCSPRSGDLSVYWYQQSLDQGLQFLIQYYNGEERAKGNILERFSAQQFPDLHSELNLSSLELGDSALYFCASSANRGNEQFFGPGTRLTVL.

The chain combines TRBV27 with TRBJ2-1; 7 bases are a match to TRBD2. The CDR3 contains 16 residues. V lost 0 bases and J lost 8; bases outside the gene matches: 10. CDR1 and CDR2 (germline): MNHEY, SMNVEV (reference sequence). This CDR3 is CASSLSQREKAYEQFF. The CDR3 DNA is TGTGCCAGCAGTTTATCCCAGCGGGAAAAGGCGTATGAGCAGTTCTTC.

This chain joins TRBV11-2 and TRBJ2-1; weak D call: TRBD2 (7 bases). The V gene's germline CDR1 is SGHAT and CDR2 FQNNGV. The CDR3 loop spans 16 amino acids. V lost 7 bases, J lost 4 bases, and 20 bases lay in between. In DNA form, the CDR3 reads TGTGCCAGCACCTCTGAGGGGGGGAATGGGTACAATGAGCAGTTCTTC. Translating gives CASTSEGGNGYNEQFF.

This chain uses TRBV6-1 with TRBJ2-7; D is possibly TRBD1 or TRBD2 (5 bases each). The germline V gene encodes CDR1 MNHNS and CDR2 SASEGT. This CDR3 is 12 amino acids long. V lost 4 bases and J lost 2, with 6 bases in between. CDR3: CASSGGTYEQYF. In DNA, the CDR3 is TGTGCCAGCAGTGGGGGGACCTACGAGCAGTACTTC.

This sequence joins TRBV4-1 and TRBJ1-5; 10 positions match TRBD1. V lost 3 bases, J lost 4 bases, and 6 bases stayed unmatched. CDR3 length: 16 amino acids. Germline assignment: CDR1 MGHRA and CDR2 YSYEKL. As DNA, the CDR3 is TGCGCCAGCAGCCAGGGGGGACAGGGGTGGAATCAGCCCCAGCATTTT. As protein: CASSQGGQGWNQPQHF.

The gene calls are TRBV29-1 and TRBJ2-7, with 7 bases matching TRBD2. V was pared by 7 bases and J by 1 base, with 7 bases of the junction left unmatched. In germline, CDR1 is SQVTM, CDR2 ANQGSEA. The CDR3 covers 13 residues. The CDR3 DNA follows: TGCAGCGGTATGGGGGGGAGATCCTACGAGCAGTACTTC. It specifies CSGMGGRSYEQYF.

The J gene is TRBJ1-1, the V gene TRBV9; possible D gene TRBD1, 5 bases. This CDR3 has 15 residues. Trimming removed 3 bases at V and 1 base at J, with 13 bases between. From germline, CDR1 is SGDLS and CDR2 YYNGEE. The CDR3 coding sequence is TGTGCCAGCAGCGCGGGAAGAACAGGGAACACTGAAGCTTTCTTT. Its translation: CASSAGRTGNTEAFF.

The gene calls are TRBV5-6 and TRBJ2-1, with D perhaps assigned TRBD1 or TRBD2 (5 bases each). With 0 bases removed from V and 15 bases from J, the gap between germline ends came to 13 bases. This CDR3 is 12 amino acids long. Per the germline V gene, CDR1 is SGHDT and CDR2 is YYEEEE. CDR3 protein: CASSLVQGAGFF. CDR3 DNA: TGTGCCAGCAGCTTGGTCCAGGGAGCAGGGTTCTTC.

The J gene is TRBJ1-3, the V gene TRBV15; D is possibly TRBD1 (5 bases). The germline V gene encodes CDR1 LNHNV and CDR2 YYDKDF (reference sequence). The length of the CDR3 is 15 residues. The ends were cut back, 0 bases at V and 4 bases at J, with 10 bases in the middle. DNA for the CDR3: TGTGCCACCAGCAGAGATCGGGGGACGGGAAACACCATATATTTT. This encodes CATSRDRGTGNTIYF.

V is TRBV7-2 and J is TRBJ2-5, with 13 nucleotides matching TRBD2. Germline V gene lookup returns CDR1 SGHTA and CDR2 FQGNSA. The junction had 5 bases not matched to a gene; V was cut back by 0 bases and J by 1 base. This CDR3 contains 18 residues. The CDR3 reads CASSLAQWTSGGQETQYF. The CDR3 DNA reads TGTGCCAGCAGCTTAGCGCAGTGGACTAGCGGGGGCCAAGAGACCCAGTACTTC.

The rearrangement links TRBV7-2 to TRBJ2-1; TRBD2 matches 11 bases. The junction had 4 bases not matched to a gene; V was cut back by 2 bases and J by 7 bases. Germline CDR1 is SGHTA and CDR2 is FQGNSA. The CDR3 extends over 15 amino acids. CDR3 protein: CASSLTSGSLNEQFF. The DNA of the CDR3 is TGTGCCAGCAGCTTAACTAGCGGGAGTTTGAATGAGCAGTTCTTC.

This chain's CDR3 is CASSSAGDNYGYTF. For the CDR3, the DNA is TGTGCCAGCAGCTCCGCAGGGGATAACTATGGCTACACCTTC. V is TRBV9 and J is TRBJ1-2, with D perhaps TRBD1 (6 bases). Germline lookup yields CDR1 SGDLS and CDR2 YYNGEE. This CDR3 spans 14 amino acids. Trimming removed 4 bases from V and 1 base from J, with 11 bases in between. Together with reference TRBV9 and TRBJ1-2, the CDR3 gives the full variable domain: DSGVTQTPKHLITATGQRVTLRCSPRSGDLSVYWYQQSLDQGLQFLIQYYNGEERAKGNILERFSAQQFPDLHSELNLSSLELGDSALYFCASSSAGDNYGYTFGSGTRLTVV.

The chain links TRBV7-3 to TRBJ2-3, with D possibly being TRBD2 (6 bases). Trimming cost V 0 bases and J 4 bases, with 11 bases left between them. Germline V lookup: CDR1 SGHTA, CDR2 FQGTGA. This CDR3 has 15 amino acids. CDR3 in amino acids: CASSLTSASADTQYF. DNA for the CDR3: TGTGCCAGCAGCTTAACGTCGGCTAGCGCAGATACGCAGTATTTT. The whole variable domain, remainder taken from reference TRBV7-3 and TRBJ2-3, is GAGVSQTPSNKVTEKGKYVELRCDPISGHTALYWYRQSLGQGPEFLIYFQGTGAADDSGLPNDRFFAVRPEGSVSTLKIQRTERGDSAVYLCASSLTSASADTQYFGPGTRLTVL.